The entry below gives a single TCR beta chain sequence along with its context. Its antigen has not been determined. Qualities for individual bases were not recorded, and no much larger clone is one base off. The immunoSEQ Assay was the method used to sequence TCRbeta CDR3 regions. After extraction, genomic DNA underwent amplification by bias-controlled multiplex PCR, followed by high-throughput sequencing. Regarding the original processing steps: Collapsing and filtering of sequences were performed to quantify the absolute abundance of each unique TCRbeta CDR3 region. Usable DNA was measured by amplifying reference genes present in all nucleated cells, and TCRbeta template counts were normalized to that usable DNA to estimate T cell fraction. Repertoire TCRs were annotated as SARS-CoV-2-specific by exact matching of V gene, CDR3 amino acid sequence and J gene to a known reactive TCR set. The reference SARS-CoV-2 TCR set came from MIRA and was filtered for enrichment in COVID-19-positive ImmuneCODE repertoires, removing public or cross-reactive TCRs. Using the MIRA antigens, annotated TCRs were further analysed by specific ORF or by position within an ORF. Breadth was defined as annotated unique rearrangements over total unique productive rearrangements; depth was the summed frequency of those rearrangements. Two-sided Wilcoxon rank-sum tests were used to compare TCR breadth between groups. TCRdb limited this immuneACCESS table to in-frame rearrangements with V and J called. A share of clones is missing; checked studies link under half to unresolved V genes, and the rest is unexplained. The V and J calls and the clone size are those of that table, but D and trimming were determined from the DNA. The sample table holds 300,000 to 400,000 clones, of which 86% were seen once. The ten largest account for around a tenth of the sample.

This sample's treatment or condition label indicates: some 20 received Ad26.COV2.S at low or high dose, single or two shots; several received placebo; per-sample allocation not given. Repertoires of vaccine and placebo recipients were sequenced from samples taken on day 63 after the first injection. Cohort 1b enrolled some 25 adults aged 18-55 years at a single site in Boston, USA, between 29 July and 7 August 2020. As a vaccine, Ad26.COV2.S was a replication-incompetent adenovirus type 26 vector that expressed a prefusion-stabilized SARS-CoV-2 spike protein derived from the original Wuhan strain. The data derive from a study of Ad26.COV2.S vaccination and SARS-CoV-2 variants (dated by TCRdb to about 2021). In terms of the full investigation: Vaccine-arm donors were drawn from COV1001, a multicentre, randomized, double-blind, placebo-controlled phase I-IIa trial of Ad26.COV2.S in healthy adults. Throughout the experiments and outcome assessment, investigators stayed blinded to trial group allocation. A total of around 32 samples were included in the TCR-sequenced set, comprising roughly 19 Ad26.COV2.S vaccine recipients, 5 placebo recipients and 8 SARS-CoV-2 convalescent individuals. TCRbeta repertoire sequencing was used to assess the specificity and breadth of SARS-CoV-2-reactive T cell receptors after Ad26.COV2.S vaccination. Ad26.COV2.S was administered intramuscularly at 5 x 10^10 or 1 x 10^11 viral particles, either as a single shot or as two shots given 56 days apart. Participants in the trial were split at random into five groups of five each, receiving low-dose or high-dose Ad26.COV2.S once or twice, or else placebo on both occasions. Findings and caveats that apply to the study as a whole: After vaccination, spike-specific CD8+ and CD4+ T cell responses were reported to show substantial breadth. Comparing responses between vaccine doses or regimens was not something the study was powered to do. Comparable non-spike TCR breadth was observed between vaccine and placebo recipients, consistent with only spike being contained in the vaccine. According to the authors, total T cell responses may have been underestimated by the TCR breadth and depth analyses. Compared with placebo recipients, Ad26.COV2.S recipients showed higher spike-specific TCR breadth (P = 0.0014).

Trimming accounts for 7 bases at V and 5 bases at J, while the number of junction bases matched to no gene is 5. The CDR3 numbers 13 residues from cysteine through phenylalanine. Only the CDR3 DNA stays, 39 bases, in frame from base 1. The germline V gene sets CDR1 to WSHSY and CDR2 to SAAADI. This sequence originates from a person aged 18-65 years who received the Ad26.COV2.S COVID-19 vaccine or a placebo. Material: peripheral blood, obtained in a trial of Ad26.COV2.S vaccine versus placebo. The receptor chain draws on TRBV10-2 and TRBJ1-1; TRBD1 matches 9 bases in the middle. The DNA sequence follows: TGCGCCAGCACCACAGGGGGCTGGACTGAAGCTTTCTTT. Its protein is CASTTGGWTEAFF.